Presented here are 27 T cell receptor beta chains from one specimen sequenced in a study of blood T cells in healthy people across ages. Sample-barcoded 5' priming and a J-beta primer mix drove a second PCR of roughly 7 to 11 cycles. Using its own MiXCR run on the 5' RACE reads, TCRdb lists one record per CDR3 protein. Of around 1,600,000 distinct CDR3 sequences in the sample, approximately 42% were seen once. Sequencing used blood. These receptors were obtained from a woman under 30 in good health.

V usage is TRBV27 and J usage is TRBJ2-1; tentative D call: TRBD2 (5 bases). Germline CDR1 reads MNHEY; CDR2 reads SMNVEV (reference sequence). The CDR3 is made up of 14 amino acids. V lost 7 bases and J lost 6, with 16 bases in between. As DNA, the CDR3 is TGTGCCAGCACCCATCGGGGATTGGTCAATGAGCAGTTCTTC. Translation: CASTHRGLVNEQFF.

The chain is built from TRBV6-5 and TRBJ1-1; D ambiguous. Germline values: CDR1 MNHEY, CDR2 SVGAGI. The CDR3 consists of 14 residues. The germline V and J ends were trimmed by 2 bases and 14 bases, with 21 bases remaining between them. CDR3 coding DNA: TGTGCCAGCAGTTACGTCGCAGTCCAAGGTATAACGTTCTTT. It encodes CASSYVAVQGITFF.

The chain has TRBV5-1 and TRBJ2-1; D is perhaps TRBD2 (5 bases). There are 16 residues in the CDR3. Trimming shortened V by 4 bases and J by 0 bases, and 14 bases separated the two germline ends. The germline V gene encodes CDR1 SGHRS and CDR2 YFSETQ. The CDR3 region has the DNA TGCGCCAGCAGCCGGACTTTCCCGAGCTCCTACAATGAGCAGTTCTTC. Translation: CASSRTFPSSYNEQFF.

The chain links TRBV24-1 to TRBJ2-5; a weak D match, TRBD1 (5 bases). The V gene lost 4 bases and the J gene lost 5 bases, with 10 bases spanning the gap. The CDR3 has 13 residues. From germline, CDR1 is KGHDR and CDR2 SFDVKD. CDR3: CATSEGALETQYF. In DNA, the CDR3 is TGTGCCACCAGTGAAGGGGCGCTGGAGACCCAGTACTTC.

The chain recombines TRBV20-1 with TRBJ2-1; 11 bases match TRBD2. Germline V CDR1 and CDR2: DFQATT, SNEGSKA (reference sequence). This CDR3 has 15 residues. Trimming cost V 2 bases and J 4 bases; bases outside gene matches: 4. The CDR3 DNA reads TGCAGTGCTAGAAGCGGACTAGCGGGTTACAATGAGCAGTTCTTC. Amino acid sequence: CSARSGLAGYNEQFF.

This clonotype was picked up a small number of times. The CDR3 region has the DNA TGTGCCAGCAGCTTAGGACAGGAGGCATGGGAGACCCAGTACTTC. Translating gives CASSLGQEAWETQYF. The chain carries TRBV7-2 and TRBJ2-5, with a weak D call TRBD1 (6 bases). The V and J ends lost 1 base and 5 bases respectively, with 14 bases between them. The CDR3 contains 15 residues. Germline V lookup: CDR1 SGHTA, CDR2 FQGNSA.

This chain connects TRBV18 to TRBJ2-5, with D hard to call. Germline values: CDR1 KGHSH, CDR2 LQKENI. The CDR3 totals 13 residues. V lost 2 bases and J lost 3, with 7 bases in between. The CDR3 DNA reads TGTGCCAGCTCACCAAAGACCGAAGAGACCCAGTACTTC. This sequence encodes CASSPKTEETQYF. Using reference TRBV18 and TRBJ2-5 for the parts outside the CDR3, the full variable domain is NAGVMQNPRHLVRRRGQEARLRCSPMKGHSHVYWYRQLPEEGLKFMVYLQKENIIDESGMPKERFSAEFPKEGPSILRIQQVVRGDSAAYFCASSPKTEETQYFGPGTRLLVL.

This chain connects TRBV6-2 or TRBV6-3 to TRBJ2-3, with 8 bases identical to TRBD2. The CDR3 loop spans 14 amino acids. J was trimmed by 1 base and V by 6 bases; bases with no gene match: 3. Germline V gene data show CDR1 as MNHEY and CDR2 as SVGEGT. CDR3 nucleotides: TGTGCCAGCAGAGATAGCGGGGGCACAGATACGCAGTATTTT. This translates into CASRDSGGTDTQYF.

This sequence joins TRBV12-3 or TRBV12-4 and TRBJ2-7; the D gene could be TRBD1 or TRBD2 (6 bases each). The CDR3 sequence is 13 residues long. V lost 7 bases, J lost 4 bases, and 14 bases lay in between. CDR3 loop: CASNQRGGYEQYF. The CDR3 nucleotides are TGTGCCAGCAATCAACGAGGGGGGTACGAGCAGTACTTC.

This chain joins TRBV20-1 and TRBJ1-4; 8 bases are a match to TRBD1. The V gene end was trimmed by 2 bases and the J gene end by 6 bases; junction bases not matched to a gene: 2. Germline CDR1 and CDR2: DFQATT and SNEGSKA (reference sequence). This CDR3 has 13 residues. Written as DNA, the CDR3 is TGCAGTGCTAGACAGGGGGCGGATGAAAAACTGTTTTTT. Translated, it gives CSARQGADEKLFF.

This clonotype has a handful of counts. The CDR3 loop reads CASRQGSFNYGYTF. The CDR3 DNA is TGTGCCAGCAGACAGGGCTCCTTTAACTATGGCTACACCTTC. This sequence joins TRBV2 and TRBJ1-2; D is possibly TRBD1 (6 bases). Trimming took 6 bases from V and 1 from J, leaving 12 bases between them. The CDR3 has 14 amino acids. Germline V gene sequence: CDR1 SNHLY, CDR2 FYNNEI.

V usage is TRBV12-3 or TRBV12-4 and J usage is TRBJ2-5; TRBD2 matches at 9 bases. The CDR3 has 15 amino acids. V shed 5 bases and J 1 base; nucleotides not matched to a gene: 5. The CDR3 DNA sequence: TGTGCCAGCAGTCCGAGCGGGGGGCCCCAAGAGACCCAGTACTTC. Translating gives CASSPSGGPQETQYF.

Concerning this clonotype: Compared with germline, one end of the junction differs, possibly owing to a read error. This sequence joins TRBV20-1 and TRBJ2-5, with D perhaps TRBD2 (6 bases). The DNA end is a closer match to TRBJ2-7, so the J assignment may be wrong. This CDR3 is 15 amino acids long. Per the germline V gene, CDR1 is DFQATT and CDR2 is SNEGSKA (reference sequence). The CDR3 protein is CSARDAGSFSCEQYF. The CDR3 DNA reads TGCAGTGCTAGGGACGCCGGGAGTTTTTCCTGCGAGCAGTACTTC.

This sequence joins TRBV20-1 and TRBJ2-1; TRBD2 matches 7 bases. The CDR3 is 15 amino acids. Germline assignment: CDR1 DFQATT and CDR2 SNEGSKA (reference sequence). V was pared by 4 bases and J by 4 bases, with 10 bases of the junction left unmatched. CDR3 DNA: TGCAGTGCTAAGGGACTTCGGCGGGGGTACAATGAGCAGTTCTTC. As protein: CSAKGLRRGYNEQFF.

The sample holds a few counts of this clonotype. The chain employs TRBV12-3 or TRBV12-4 and TRBJ2-1, with D perhaps assigned TRBD1 or TRBD2 (6 bases each). Between the trimmed V and J ends, which lost 7 bases and 8 bases, there was a span of 21 bases. This CDR3 is 15 amino acids long. CDR3 sequence (DNA): TGTGCCAGCAATCCATCCCCGGGGGACAATGATGAGCAGTTCTTC. As protein: CASNPSPGDNDEQFF.

The chain combines TRBV19 with TRBJ2-1; no firm D call. Germline CDR1 is LNHDA and CDR2 is SQIVND (reference sequence). V lost 1 base, J lost 1 base, and 8 bases lay in between. This CDR3 has 15 amino acids. This chain's CDR3 is CASSIGRASYNEQFF. In DNA form, the CDR3 reads TGTGCCAGTAGTATAGGGAGAGCATCCTACAATGAGCAGTTCTTC.

This clonotype has only a few counts. The chain links TRBV20-1 to TRBJ1-5, with no clear D. The CDR3 is 15 amino acids. V was shortened by 1 base and J by 1 base, with 11 bases between the two germline ends. Germline CDR1 is DFQATT and CDR2 is SNEGSKA (reference sequence). In DNA form, the CDR3 reads TGCAGTGCTAGAGGATACCGCGGGAGCAATCAGCCCCAGCATTTT. This codes for CSARGYRGSNQPQHF.

This clonotype was detected only a few times. The rearrangement links TRBV9 to TRBJ2-1, with D possibly matching TRBD1 (6 bases). The germline V and J ends were trimmed by 3 bases and 9 bases, with 13 bases remaining between them. This CDR3 contains 13 residues. Per the germline V gene, CDR1 is SGDLS and CDR2 is YYNGEE. The CDR3 spells CASSGDNNPEQFF. CDR3 DNA sequence: TGTGCCAGCAGCGGGGACAACAACCCTGAGCAGTTCTTC.

This clonotype turned up a few times. V is TRBV20-1 and J is TRBJ2-4, with D possibly being TRBD1 (5 bases). The J call could be wrong; TRBJ2-7 is a better fit for the DNA end. Germline CDR1 and CDR2: DFQATT and SNEGSKA (reference sequence). The CDR3 contains 13 residues. In nucleotides, the CDR3 is TGCAGTGCTTTTGACAGTTTTTCCTACGAGCAGTACTTC. This sequence encodes CSAFDSFSYEQYF.

This clonotype came up a few times. CDR3 sequence reads: CAISVGGDSYEQYF. DNA for the CDR3: TGTGCCATCAGTGTTGGGGGGGATTCCTACGAGCAGTACTTC. The chain combines TRBV10-3 with TRBJ2-7, with TRBD2 identical over 7 bases. V shed 4 bases, J shed 1 base, and the junction held 4 bases outside the gene matches. The CDR3 covers 14 residues. Germline V gene sequence: CDR1 ENHRY, CDR2 SYGVKD.

This clonotype was detected ten times or more. The genes are TRBV25-1 and TRBJ1-1, with D unresolved. Germline assignment: CDR1 MGHDK and CDR2 SYGVNS. This CDR3 spans 13 amino acids. V lost 2 bases, J lost 3 bases, and 7 bases lay in between. The CDR3 region is CASSEGRHTEAFF. The CDR3 coding sequence is TGTGCCAGCAGTGAAGGCAGGCACACTGAAGCTTTCTTT. Variable domain in full (rest from reference TRBV25-1 and TRBJ1-1): EADIYQTPRYLVIGTGKKITLECSQTMGHDKMYWYQQDPGMELHLIHYSYGVNSTEKGDLSSESTVSRIRTEHFPLTLESARPSHTSQYLCASSEGRHTEAFFGQGTRLTVV.

This rearrangement joins TRBV20-1 to TRBJ2-1; TRBD2 matches 13 bases. CDR3 length: 17 amino acids. V lost 6 bases to trimming and J lost 8 bases; unmatched junction nucleotides: 16. Germline CDR1 is DFQATT and CDR2 is SNEGSKA (reference sequence). The CDR3 nucleotides read TGCAGTGCCGAGGCCGGGACTAGCGGGGTTCGGGTGGATGAGCAGTTCTTC. The encoded protein is CSAEAGTSGVRVDEQFF.

This clonotype was counted ten times or more. The chain couples TRBV4-3 to TRBJ1-6; D is unresolved. This CDR3 has 15 amino acids. Germline V lookup: CDR1 LGHNA, CDR2 YSLEER. The V end lost 1 base, the J end lost 6 bases, and 10 bases lay between the germline ends. The CDR3 sequence: CASSQGTATNSPLHF. CDR3 coding DNA: TGCGCCAGCAGCCAAGGAACAGCGACTAATTCACCCCTCCACTTT.

This clonotype appeared many times. The gene calls are TRBV10-3 and TRBJ2-7; 8 bases match TRBD1. J was trimmed by 5 bases and V by 0 bases; bases with no gene match: 3. CDR1 is ENHRY, CDR2 SYGVKD, per germline. This CDR3 contains 14 residues. CDR3 loop: CAISESTGAHEQYF. The CDR3 DNA reads TGTGCCATCAGTGAGTCGACAGGGGCCCACGAGCAGTACTTC.

J is TRBJ2-4 and V is TRBV7-2, with D perhaps matching TRBD2 (5 bases). The V and J ends lost 3 bases and 7 bases respectively, with 13 bases between them. The germline V gene encodes CDR1 SGHTA and CDR2 FQGNSA. CDR3 length: 14 residues. For the CDR3, the DNA is TGTGCCAGCAGCTTTAGCCGAGCGGAGAACATTCAGTACTTC. As protein: CASSFSRAENIQYF. The complete variable domain, with remaining parts taken from reference TRBV7-2 and TRBJ2-4, reads GAGVSQSPSNKVTEKGKDVELRCDPISGHTALYWYRQSLGQGLEFLIYFQGNSAPDKSGLPSDRFSAERTGGSVSTLTIQRTQQEDSAVYLCASSFSRAENIQYFGAGTRLSVL.

This chain uses TRBV6-5 with TRBJ2-5, with D possibly TRBD1 on 5 matching bases. V was pared by 6 bases and J by 11 bases, with 28 bases between. This CDR3 spans 16 amino acids. Germline CDR1 MNHEY, CDR2 SVGAGI. The CDR3 loop is CASRGNLRGSYNEQYF. DNA for the CDR3: TGTGCCAGCAGGGGGAATCTAAGGGGCTCCTACAATGAGCAGTACTTC.

The chain carries TRBV27 and TRBJ2-6, with D hard to call. The CDR3 totals 16 residues. Germline-derived CDR1 and CDR2 are MNHEY and SMNVEV (reference sequence). The V gene lost 4 bases and the J gene lost 2 bases, with 12 bases spanning the gap. The CDR3 reads CASSSPSRTGANVLTF. The CDR3 DNA follows: TGTGCCAGCAGTTCCCCGTCCAGGACTGGGGCCAACGTCCTGACTTTC.